This T cell receptor beta chain was captured in a study of T cells in Graves' hyperthyroidism and ophthalmopathy (dated by TCRdb to between 2018 and 2020). Looking at the study overall: Peripheral blood samples were taken at initial diagnosis, before any treatment was given. The roughly 90 discovery patients were divided at random into training and test sets in a 7:3 ratio. A discovery cohort of approximately 97 patients, about 43 with Graves' ophthalmopathy and about 60 with stable Graves' hyperthyroidism, was used to find distinguishing TCR V-J signatures. Following sampling, methimazole starting at 30 mg daily was given to hyperthyroidism patients, and high-dose intravenous methylprednisolone was given to ophthalmopathy patients. According to the paper, TCR Vbeta CDR3 sequencing was carried out on 135 peripheral blood samples, which came from more than 40 ophthalmopathy, under 85 hyperthyroidism and about 17 progressor patients. Whether ophthalmopathy could be predicted prospectively was tested in an independent validation cohort made up of roughly 19 hyperthyroidism patients plus 17 patients who later progressed to ophthalmopathy. Thyroid tissue and blood T-cell repertoires from about six Graves' hyperthyroidism patients were also compared in the study.

Hyperthyroidism patients were newly diagnosed, with disease duration under 2 months, and aged 18 to 65 years. Patients with uncontrolled infections, other autoimmune diseases, pregnancy or lactation were excluded. Diagnoses relied on clinical symptoms, serum thyroxine and TRAb, thyroid ultrasound and orbital computed tomography. Blood from progressor patients was drawn when they were first diagnosed with hyperthyroidism, before any ophthalmopathy symptoms appeared. PBMCs were separated from roughly 9.3 ml of fresh peripheral blood using Ficoll-Paque density gradient centrifugation. Patients classed as progressors first received a Graves' hyperthyroidism diagnosis and then went on to develop ophthalmopathy during follow-up. Trizol reagent was used to extract total RNA, and RNA quality was then checked on an Agilent 2100 Bioanalyzer. What the work shows at the level of the full study, not this receptor alone: A model built on a 13 V-J signature distinguished ophthalmopathy from stable hyperthyroidism, reaching 87.88% sensitivity and around 81% specificity in cross-validation and 80%/75% in testing. In validation, the model predicted progression to ophthalmopathy a median of roughly 6.2 months before onset, with over 55% sensitivity and nearly 75% specificity. Most expanded thyroid clonotypes (frequency above 0.001) were also detected in blood, suggesting blood repertoires may reflect thyroid immune responses. No statistical method was used to set the sample size in advance, and investigators knew the group allocation.

Trimmed from V: 5 bases; trimmed from J: 4 bases; junction bases lacking a gene match: 5. Counted from cysteine to phenylalanine, this CDR3 has 14 amino acids. The CDR3 DNA has 42 bases and is translated from base 1. CDR1 and CDR2 were assigned from the germline V gene as SGHAT and FQNNGV. The TCR beta CDR3 regions were amplified from the RNA transcripts. The TCR CDR3 was subjected to a first round of RT-PCR using the HTBI primer set and the Qiagen OneStep RT-PCR kit. Libraries were constructed in a second round of multiplex PCR, after which size selection and purification were carried out. Sequencing of the libraries was done on an Illumina HiSeq2000 using paired-end 100 bp reads. Regarding the original processing steps: SOAPnuke was used to process the raw data, removing reads that contained adapters or uncalled bases, had a mean Phred below 15, or lacked an exact match to the constant primer or identifier. High-quality paired reads were merged using COPE v1.2.5, and each unique nucleotide sequence was defined as a clonotype. MiTCR v1.1 was used to align the clonotypes against IMGT TRBV, TRBD and TRBJ reference segments. Analysis was restricted to V-J combinations with a frequency above 0.0001, which covered roughly 99% of repertoires. A TCS score was defined as the ratio between F50 (clonal expansion) and ExV (chaos), using BLOSUM62-based TCRdist between CDR3 peptides within each V-J. Welch's t-statistics and random forest reduced around 520 V-J features to 13, which were used in a naive Bayes classifier (R e1071). TCRdb trimmed public reads at Q25 via fastp, called clones via MiXCR and kept in-frame beta chains. When rows share a CDR3 protein, they turn into one entry using the most common DNA and genes. The V and J calls and clone size are TCRdb's, not the authors'. This sample lists approximately 400,000 distinct CDR3 sequences; approximately 12% were detected once. The ten largest clones add up to around 21% of the sample.

This clonotype was detected many times. Its antigen specificity is not known. No much larger clonotype is one base removed from it; base qualities were not supplied. This clonotype was sampled from a man aged 25-45 years with Graves' hyperthyroidism that later progressed to Graves' ophthalmopathy. Sequencing used blood. Recombination joined TRBV11-2 with TRBJ1-1, with 9 bases in between that match TRBD1. The CDR3 protein sequence reads: CASSPGTGTTEAFF. The nucleotides read TGTGCCAGCAGCCCCGGGACAGGGACCACTGAAGCTTTCTTT.